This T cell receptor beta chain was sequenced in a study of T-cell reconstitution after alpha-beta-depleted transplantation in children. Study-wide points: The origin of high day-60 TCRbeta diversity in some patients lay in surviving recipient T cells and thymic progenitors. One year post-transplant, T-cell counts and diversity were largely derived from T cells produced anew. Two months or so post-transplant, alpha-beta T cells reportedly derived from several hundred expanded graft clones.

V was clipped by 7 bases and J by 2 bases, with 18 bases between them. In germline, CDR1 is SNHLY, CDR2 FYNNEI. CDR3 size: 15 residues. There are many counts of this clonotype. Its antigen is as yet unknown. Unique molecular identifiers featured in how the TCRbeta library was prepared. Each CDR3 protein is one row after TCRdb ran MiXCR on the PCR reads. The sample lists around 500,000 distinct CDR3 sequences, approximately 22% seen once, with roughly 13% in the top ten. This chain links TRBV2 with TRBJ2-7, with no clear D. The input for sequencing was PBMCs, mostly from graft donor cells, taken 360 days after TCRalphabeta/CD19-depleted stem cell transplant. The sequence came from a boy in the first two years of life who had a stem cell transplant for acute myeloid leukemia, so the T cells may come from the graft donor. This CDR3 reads CASTVERKAPYEQYF. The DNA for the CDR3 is TGTGCCAGCACCGTGGAACGAAAGGCTCCCTACGAGCAGTACTTC.